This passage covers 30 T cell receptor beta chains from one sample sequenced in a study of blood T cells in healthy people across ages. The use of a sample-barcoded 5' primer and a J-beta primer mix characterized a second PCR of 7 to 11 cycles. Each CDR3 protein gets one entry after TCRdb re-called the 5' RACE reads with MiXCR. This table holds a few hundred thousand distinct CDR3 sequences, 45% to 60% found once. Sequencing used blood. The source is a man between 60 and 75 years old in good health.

CDR3 sequence (DNA): TGTGCCATCAGGAAAGACAGGGGTTGGATGGGCTACACCTTC. Its translation is CAIRKDRGWMGYTF. The chain carries TRBV10-3 and TRBJ1-2, with 8 bases that match TRBD1. Trimming removed 6 bases from V and 8 bases from J; junction bases left unmatched: 11. Germline assignment: CDR1 ENHRY and CDR2 SYGVKD. The CDR3 has 14 residues.

The chain's CDR3 is CASSHRDSRSYNEQFF. CDR3 nucleotides: TGTGCCAGCAGCCACAGAGACTCGCGCTCCTACAATGAGCAGTTCTTC. This sequence joins TRBV5-8 and TRBJ2-1; D is unclear. CDR3 length: 16 residues. Germline assignment: CDR1 SGHTS and CDR2 YDEGEE. The V end was cut by 4 bases, the J end by 0 bases, with 14 bases between.

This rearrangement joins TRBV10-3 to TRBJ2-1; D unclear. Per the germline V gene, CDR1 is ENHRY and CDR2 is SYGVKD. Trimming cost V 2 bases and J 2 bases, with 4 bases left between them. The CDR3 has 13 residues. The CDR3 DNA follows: TGTGCCATCAGTGAGCCCCCCTACAATGAGCAGTTCTTC. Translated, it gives CAISEPPYNEQFF.

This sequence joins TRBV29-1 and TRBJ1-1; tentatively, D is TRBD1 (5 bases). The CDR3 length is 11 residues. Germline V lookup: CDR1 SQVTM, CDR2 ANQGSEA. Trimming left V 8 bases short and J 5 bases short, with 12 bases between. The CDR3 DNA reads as TGCAGCTTGGACCGGGGGACTGAAGCTTTCTTT. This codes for CSLDRGTEAFF.

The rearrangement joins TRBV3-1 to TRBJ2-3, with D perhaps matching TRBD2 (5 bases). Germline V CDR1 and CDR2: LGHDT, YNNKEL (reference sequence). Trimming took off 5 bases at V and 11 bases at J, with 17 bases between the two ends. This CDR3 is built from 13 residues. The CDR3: CASSGSRAKGQYF. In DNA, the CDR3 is TGTGCCAGCAGCGGCTCGAGGGCTAAGGGGCAGTATTTT.

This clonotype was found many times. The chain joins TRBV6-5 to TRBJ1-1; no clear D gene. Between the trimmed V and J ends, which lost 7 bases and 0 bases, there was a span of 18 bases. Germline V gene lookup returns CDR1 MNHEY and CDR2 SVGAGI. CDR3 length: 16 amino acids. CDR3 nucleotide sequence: TGTGCCAGCAAAAGTTTCTCGGCCCCGATGAACACTGAAGCTTTCTTT. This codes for CASKSFSAPMNTEAFF.

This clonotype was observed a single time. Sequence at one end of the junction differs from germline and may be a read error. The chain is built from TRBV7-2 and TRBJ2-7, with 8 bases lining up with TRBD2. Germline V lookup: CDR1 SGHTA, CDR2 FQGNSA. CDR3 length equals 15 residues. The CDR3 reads CASGFTGTSSYEQYF. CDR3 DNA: TGTGCCAGCGGCTTTACCGGGACTAGCTCCTACGAGCAGTACTTC. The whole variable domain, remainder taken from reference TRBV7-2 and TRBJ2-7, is GAGVSQSPSNKVTEKGKDVELRCDPISGHTALYWYRQSLGQGLEFLIYFQGNSAPDKSGLPSDRFSAERTGGSVSTLTIQRTQQEDSAVYLCASGFTGTSSYEQYFGPGTRLTVT.

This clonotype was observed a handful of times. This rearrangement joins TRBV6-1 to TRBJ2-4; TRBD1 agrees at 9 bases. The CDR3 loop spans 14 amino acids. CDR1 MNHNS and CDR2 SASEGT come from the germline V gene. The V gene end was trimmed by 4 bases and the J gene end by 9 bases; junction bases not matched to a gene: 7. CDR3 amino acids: CASSGSTGGFIQYF. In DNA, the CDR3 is TGTGCCAGCAGTGGATCCACAGGGGGCTTCATTCAGTACTTC.

The CDR3, as DNA: TGTGCCAGCAGTGGTAACGTGGGGAACACTGAAGCTTTCTTT. It yields the protein CASSGNVGNTEAFF. The gene calls are TRBV6-1 and TRBJ1-1, with no clear D. The CDR3 is made up of 14 amino acids. The V gene lost 4 bases and the J gene lost 1 base, with 10 bases spanning the gap. Germline CDR1 and CDR2: MNHNS and SASEGT.

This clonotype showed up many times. CDR3 sequence reads: CASSLRDSAIYEQYF. The DNA of the CDR3 is TGCGCCAGCAGCTTACGGGACAGTGCCATCTACGAGCAGTACTTC. The chain employs TRBV5-1 and TRBJ2-7; 7 nucleotides match TRBD1. J gave up 3 bases and V 2 bases, and 8 bases lay outside the gene matches. The CDR3 covers 15 residues. Per the germline V gene, CDR1 is SGHRS and CDR2 is YFSETQ.

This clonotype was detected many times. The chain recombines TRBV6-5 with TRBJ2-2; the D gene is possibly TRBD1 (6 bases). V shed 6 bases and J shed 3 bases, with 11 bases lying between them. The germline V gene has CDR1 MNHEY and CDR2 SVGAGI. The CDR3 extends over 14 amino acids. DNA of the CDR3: TGTGCCAGCAGACCTGGACAGTACACCGGGGAGCTGTTTTTT. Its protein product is CASRPGQYTGELFF.

CDR3 DNA sequence: TGCAGTGCCGCGGGACAGGGGGCATTGAGGACTGAAGCTTTCTTT. It codes for CSAAGQGALRTEAFF. This chain joins TRBV20-1 and TRBJ1-1, with 12 bases aligning to TRBD1. The CDR3 spans 15 residues. The germline V gene encodes CDR1 DFQATT and CDR2 SNEGSKA (reference sequence). With 6 bases clipped from V and 5 bases from J, the junction kept 10 bases outside the gene matches.

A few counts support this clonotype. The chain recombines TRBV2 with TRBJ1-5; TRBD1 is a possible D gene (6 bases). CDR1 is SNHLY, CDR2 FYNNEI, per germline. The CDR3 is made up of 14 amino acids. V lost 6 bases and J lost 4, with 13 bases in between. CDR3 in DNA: TGTGCCAGCAGCTTAAAACAGGGAAATCAGCCCCAGCATTTT. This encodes CASSLKQGNQPQHF. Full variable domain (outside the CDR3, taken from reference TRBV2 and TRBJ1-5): EPEVTQTPSHQVTQMGQEVILRCVPISNHLYFYWYRQILGQKVEFLVSFYNNEISEKSEIFDDQFSVERPDGSNFTLKIRSTKLEDSAMYFCASSLKQGNQPQHFGDGTRLSIL.

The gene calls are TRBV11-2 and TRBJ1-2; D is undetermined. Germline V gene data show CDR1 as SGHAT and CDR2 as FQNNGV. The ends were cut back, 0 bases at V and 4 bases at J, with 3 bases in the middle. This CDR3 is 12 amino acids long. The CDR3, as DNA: TGTGCCAGCAGCTTAGAGAGCTATGGCTACACCTTC. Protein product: CASSLESYGYTF.

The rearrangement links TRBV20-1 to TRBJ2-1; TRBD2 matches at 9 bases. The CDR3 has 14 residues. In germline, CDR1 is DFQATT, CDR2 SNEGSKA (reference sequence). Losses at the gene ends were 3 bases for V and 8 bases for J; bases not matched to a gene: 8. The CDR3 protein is CSASLGGGADEQFF. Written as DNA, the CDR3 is TGCAGTGCTAGTCTCGGCGGGGGGGCCGATGAGCAGTTCTTC.

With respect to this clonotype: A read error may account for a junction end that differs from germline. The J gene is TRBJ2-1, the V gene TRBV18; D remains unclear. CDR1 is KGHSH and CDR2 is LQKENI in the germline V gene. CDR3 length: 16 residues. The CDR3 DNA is TGTGCCAGCTCGCCAAGGGTCCAAAGCTCCTGCAATGAGCAGTTCTTC. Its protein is CASSPRVQSSCNEQFF.

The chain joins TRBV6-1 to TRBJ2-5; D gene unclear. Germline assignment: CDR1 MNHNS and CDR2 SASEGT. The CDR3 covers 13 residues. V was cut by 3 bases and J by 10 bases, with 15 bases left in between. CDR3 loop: CASSDHGRADQYF. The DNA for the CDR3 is TGTGCCAGCAGTGATCATGGTAGGGCGGACCAGTACTTC.

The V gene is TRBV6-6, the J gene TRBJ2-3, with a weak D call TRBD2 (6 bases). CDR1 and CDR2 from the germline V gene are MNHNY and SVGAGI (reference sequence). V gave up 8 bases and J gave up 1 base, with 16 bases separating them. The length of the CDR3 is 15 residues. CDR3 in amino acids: CASVNRRDRTDTQYF. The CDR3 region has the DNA TGTGCCAGCGTAAACAGGAGGGACCGCACAGATACGCAGTATTTT.

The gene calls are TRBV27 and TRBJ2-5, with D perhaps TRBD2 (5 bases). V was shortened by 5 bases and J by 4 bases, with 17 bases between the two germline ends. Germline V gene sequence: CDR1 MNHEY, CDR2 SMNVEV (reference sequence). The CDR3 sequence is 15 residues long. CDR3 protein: CASSISSWSGETQYF. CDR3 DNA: TGTGCCAGCAGTATCAGCTCGTGGAGCGGAGAGACCCAGTACTTC.

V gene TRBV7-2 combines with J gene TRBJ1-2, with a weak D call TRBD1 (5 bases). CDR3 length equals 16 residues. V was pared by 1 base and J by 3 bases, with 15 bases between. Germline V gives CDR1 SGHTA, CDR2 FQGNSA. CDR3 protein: CASSLDDSVVDYGYTF. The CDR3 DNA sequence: TGTGCCAGCAGCTTAGACGACAGTGTTGTCGACTATGGCTACACCTTC.

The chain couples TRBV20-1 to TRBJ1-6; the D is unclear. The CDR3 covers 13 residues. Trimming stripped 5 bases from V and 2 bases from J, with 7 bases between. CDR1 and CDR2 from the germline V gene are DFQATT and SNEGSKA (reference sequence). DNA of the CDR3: TGCAGTGCTTTTGGCGCCTATAATTCACCCCTCCACTTT. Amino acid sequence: CSAFGAYNSPLHF.

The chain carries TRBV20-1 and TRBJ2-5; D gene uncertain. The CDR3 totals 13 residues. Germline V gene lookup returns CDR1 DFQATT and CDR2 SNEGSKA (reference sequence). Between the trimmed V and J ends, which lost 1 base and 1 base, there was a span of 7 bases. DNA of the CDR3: TGCAGTGCTAGAGGGCCGACCCAAGAGACCCAGTACTTC. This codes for CSARGPTQETQYF.

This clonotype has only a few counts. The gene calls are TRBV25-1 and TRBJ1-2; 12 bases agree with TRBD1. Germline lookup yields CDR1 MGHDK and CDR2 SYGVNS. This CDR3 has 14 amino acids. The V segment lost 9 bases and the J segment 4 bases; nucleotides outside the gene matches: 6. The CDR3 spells CASSGTGGGYGYTF. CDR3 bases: TGTGCCAGTTCCGGGACAGGGGGCGGCTATGGCTACACCTTC.

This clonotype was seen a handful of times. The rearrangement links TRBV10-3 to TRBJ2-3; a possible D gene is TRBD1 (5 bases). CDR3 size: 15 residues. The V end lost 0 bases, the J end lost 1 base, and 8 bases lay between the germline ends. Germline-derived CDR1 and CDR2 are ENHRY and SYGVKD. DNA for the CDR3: TGTGCCATCAGTGAGTCAGGGGCCGGCACAGATACGCAGTATTTT. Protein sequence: CAISESGAGTDTQYF.

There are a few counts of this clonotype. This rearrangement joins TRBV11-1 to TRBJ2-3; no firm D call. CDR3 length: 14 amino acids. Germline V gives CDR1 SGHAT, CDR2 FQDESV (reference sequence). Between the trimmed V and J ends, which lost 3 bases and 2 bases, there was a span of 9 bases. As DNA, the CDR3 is TGTGCCAGCAGCTTTCAACACAACACAGATACGCAGTATTTT. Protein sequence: CASSFQHNTDTQYF. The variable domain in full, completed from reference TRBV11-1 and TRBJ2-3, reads EAEVAQSPRYKITEKSQAVAFWCDPISGHATLYWYRQILGQGPELLVQFQDESVVDDSQLPKDRFSAERLKGVDSTLKIQPAELGDSAMYLCASSFQHNTDTQYFGPGTRLTVL.

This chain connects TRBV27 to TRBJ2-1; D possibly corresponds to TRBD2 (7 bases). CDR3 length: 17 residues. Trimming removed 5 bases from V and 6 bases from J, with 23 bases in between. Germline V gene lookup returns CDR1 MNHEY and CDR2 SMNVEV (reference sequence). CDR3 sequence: CASSPPLRGGRGNEQFF. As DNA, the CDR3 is TGTGCCAGCAGTCCACCCCTAAGGGGGGGCCGGGGCAATGAGCAGTTCTTC.

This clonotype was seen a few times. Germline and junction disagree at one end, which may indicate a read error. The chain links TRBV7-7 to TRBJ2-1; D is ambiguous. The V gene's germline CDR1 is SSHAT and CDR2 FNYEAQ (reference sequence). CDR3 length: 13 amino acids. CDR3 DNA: TGTGCTAGCAGCCCCGGGCTGTTCAATGAGCAGTTCTTC. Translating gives CASSPGLFNEQFF.

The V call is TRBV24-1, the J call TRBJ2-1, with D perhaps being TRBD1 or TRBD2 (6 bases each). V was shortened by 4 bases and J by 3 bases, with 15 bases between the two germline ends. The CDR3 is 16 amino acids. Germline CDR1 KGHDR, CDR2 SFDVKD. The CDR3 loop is CATSEPVGGGYNEQFF. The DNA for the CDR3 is TGTGCCACCAGTGAACCCGTCGGAGGGGGCTACAATGAGCAGTTCTTC.

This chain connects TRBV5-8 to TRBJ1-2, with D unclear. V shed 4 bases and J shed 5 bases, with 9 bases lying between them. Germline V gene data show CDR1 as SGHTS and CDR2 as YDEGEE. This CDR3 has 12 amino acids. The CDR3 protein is CASSGELYGYTF. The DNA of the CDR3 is TGTGCCAGCAGCGGCGAACTATATGGCTACACCTTC.

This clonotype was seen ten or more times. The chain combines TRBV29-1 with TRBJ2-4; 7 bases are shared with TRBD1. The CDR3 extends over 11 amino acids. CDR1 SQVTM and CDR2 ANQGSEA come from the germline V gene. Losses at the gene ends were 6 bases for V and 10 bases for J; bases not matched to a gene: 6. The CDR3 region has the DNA TGCAGCGTCGTACGACAGGGAATTCAGTACTTC. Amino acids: CSVVRQGIQYF.